These 32 T cell receptor beta chains originate from one sample sequenced in a study of cytomegalovirus exposure and HLA in healthy donors. The PCR was carried out with 60 Vbeta primers and 13 Jbeta primers. The protocol was immunoSEQ multiplex PCR, while the TCRdb copy is restricted to in-frame clones and leaves out a portion. Among 150,000 to 200,000 clones listed, around 83% were seen once. The sample comprised PBMCs. The receptors here all came from a woman in her 40s in good health and CMV-seronegative.

V and J are TRBV5-1 and TRBJ2-1; TRBD1 matches at 11 bases. Per the germline V gene, CDR1 is SGHRS and CDR2 is YFSETQ. The V gene end was trimmed by 3 bases and the J gene end by 5 bases; junction bases not matched to a gene: 10. There are 17 residues in the CDR3. The CDR3 protein is CASSSPRGQGVDNEQFF. The CDR3 nucleotides read TGCGCCAGCAGCTCACCGAGGGGACAGGGGGTCGACAATGAGCAGTTCTTC.

The chain has TRBV25-1 and TRBJ2-1, with 7 bases matching TRBD1. Germline CDR1 reads MGHDK; CDR2 reads SYGVNS. J was trimmed by 6 bases and V by 6 bases; bases with no gene match: 2. The CDR3 spans 12 residues. The CDR3 region has the DNA TGTGCCAGCAGCTGGGACAGCAATGAGCAGTTCTTC. Translating it yields CASSWDSNEQFF. The full variable domain, completed using reference TRBV25-1 and TRBJ2-1, is EADIYQTPRYLVIGTGKKITLECSQTMGHDKMYWYQQDPGMELHLIHYSYGVNSTEKGDLSSESTVSRIRTEHFPLTLESARPSHTSQYLCASSWDSNEQFFGPGTRLTVL.

The chain uses TRBV7-2 and TRBJ1-4, with 7 positions matching TRBD1. J was trimmed by 5 bases and V by 5 bases; bases with no gene match: 8. This CDR3 has 15 amino acids. The germline gives CDR1 SGHTA, CDR2 FQGNSA. The CDR3 reads CASSTAAGGNEKLFF. In nucleotides, the CDR3 is TGTGCCAGCAGCACGGCGGCAGGGGGGAATGAAAAACTGTTTTTT.

This chain joins TRBV27 and TRBJ1-2; D may be TRBD1 (6 bases). The CDR3 has 13 residues. The V gene's germline CDR1 is MNHEY and CDR2 SMNVEV (reference sequence). V dropped 6 bases and J dropped 5 bases, with 13 bases sitting between them. The CDR3 spells CASSPDRRYGYTF. The CDR3 bases are TGTGCCAGCAGCCCGGACAGAAGATATGGCTACACCTTC.

The genes are TRBV7-3 and TRBJ2-1; 7 bases agree with TRBD2. With 0 bases clipped from V and 9 bases from J, the junction kept 11 bases outside the gene matches. CDR3 size: 16 residues. Germline CDR1 reads SGHTA; CDR2 reads FQGTGA. CDR3 amino acids: CASSLTLWEGPGEQFF. CDR3 DNA sequence: TGTGCCAGCAGCTTAACGTTGTGGGAGGGCCCGGGTGAGCAGTTCTTC.

The chain links TRBV2 to TRBJ1-5; a weak D match, TRBD1 (5 bases). The V end was cut by 8 bases, the J end by 1 base, with 15 bases between. CDR1 is SNHLY and CDR2 is FYNNEI in the germline V gene. The CDR3 spans 15 residues. The CDR3 sequence is CASGSQGLSNQPQHF. As DNA, the CDR3 is TGTGCCAGCGGTTCCCAGGGTTTAAGCAATCAGCCCCAGCATTTT.

The rearrangement joins TRBV11-3 to TRBJ2-1; 13 nucleotides match TRBD2. CDR3 length equals 15 residues. V dropped 7 bases and J dropped 9; count of bases not matched to a gene: 9. Germline values: CDR1 SGHNT, CDR2 YENEEA. The CDR3 coding sequence is TGTGCCAGCACCTCACTAGCGGGAGGGCCAAGTGAGCAGTTCTTC. Amino acids: CASTSLAGGPSEQFF. Full variable domain (rest looked up from reference TRBV11-3 and TRBJ2-1): EAGVVQSPRYKIIEKKQPVAFWCNPISGHNTLYWYLQNLGQGPELLIRYENEEAVDDSQLPKDRFSAERLKGVDSTLKIQPAELGDSAVYLCASTSLAGGPSEQFFGPGTRLTVL.

This clone was found once. V and J are TRBV28 and TRBJ2-7; TRBD1 agrees at 8 bases. The V gene's germline CDR1 is MDHEN and CDR2 SYDVKM. After removal of 6 bases from V and 2 bases from J, the junction contained 6 bases not matched to a gene. There are 14 residues in the CDR3. CDR3 loop: CASSRQGSTYEQYF. CDR3 coding DNA: TGTGCCAGCAGCCGACAGGGGAGTACCTACGAGCAGTACTTC.

This chain joins TRBV27 and TRBJ1-1; D is undetermined. Per the germline V gene, CDR1 is MNHEY and CDR2 is SMNVEV (reference sequence). The CDR3 is 14 amino acids. Trimming shortened V by 3 bases and J by 3 bases, and 11 bases separated the two germline ends. CDR3 protein: CASSLTFWDTEAFF. The CDR3 DNA follows: TGTGCCAGCAGTTTGACATTCTGGGACACTGAAGCTTTCTTT.

The rearrangement uses TRBV6-5 and TRBJ2-5; D not certain. The end of the DNA is better explained by TRBJ2-7, so the J call may be wrong. The CDR3 extends over 13 amino acids. CDR1 is MNHEY and CDR2 is SVGAGI in the germline V gene. Here the CDR3 DNA reads TGTGCCAGCAGTTACTCTGTGGGCTACGAGCAGTACTTC. Its protein is CASSYSVGYEQYF.

CDR3: CASSPSGGRSSYNEQFF. The CDR3, as DNA: TGTGCCAGCAGCCCCTCGGGCGGGAGGAGCTCCTACAATGAGCAGTTCTTC. The rearrangement joins TRBV7-3 to TRBJ2-1; 8 nucleotides line up with TRBD2. Trimming took 5 bases from V and 0 from J; bases not matched to a gene: 9. This CDR3 has 17 amino acids. The germline V gene has CDR1 SGHTA and CDR2 FQGTGA.

The CDR3 DNA reads as TGTGCCAGTAGTATGTCCGGGAGGGCTTATCAGCCCCAGCATTTT. Translation: CASSMSGRAYQPQHF. The gene calls are TRBV19 and TRBJ1-5, with D uncertain. The length of the CDR3 is 15 residues. The V gene's germline CDR1 is LNHDA and CDR2 SQIVND (reference sequence). Trimming stripped 3 bases from V and 5 bases from J, with 14 bases between. The complete variable domain, with remaining parts taken from reference TRBV19 and TRBJ1-5, reads DGGITQSPKYLFRKEGQNVTLSCEQNLNHDAMYWYRQDPGQGLRLIYYSQIVNDFQKGDIAEGYSVSREKKESFPLTVTSAQKNPTAFYLCASSMSGRAYQPQHFGDGTRLSIL.

V gene TRBV11-2 combines with J gene TRBJ2-2; D gene unclear. The CDR3 contains 13 residues. The V and J ends lost 5 bases and 4 bases respectively, with 8 bases between them. Germline assignment: CDR1 SGHAT and CDR2 FQNNGV. The chain's CDR3 is CASSTRVTGELFF. The CDR3, as DNA: TGTGCCAGCAGCACTCGAGTCACCGGGGAGCTGTTTTTT.

The chain combines TRBV5-1 with TRBJ2-1; 8 nucleotides align to TRBD2. The CDR3 covers 16 residues. Germline V lookup: CDR1 SGHRS, CDR2 YFSETQ. Trimming cost V 0 bases and J 1 base; bases outside gene matches: 3. This CDR3 reads CASSLVGGRSYNEQFF. As DNA, the CDR3 is TGCGCCAGCAGCTTGGTTGGCGGGAGGTCCTACAATGAGCAGTTCTTC.

This clone appeared a single time. V is TRBV7-2 and J is TRBJ2-7; D uncertain. V gave up 1 base and J gave up 1 base, with 8 bases separating them. The CDR3 spans 14 residues. Germline CDR1 and CDR2: SGHTA and FQGNSA. The chain's CDR3 is CASSLEPSSYEQYF. CDR3 DNA sequence: TGTGCCAGCAGCTTAGAACCTAGTTCCTACGAGCAGTACTTC.

This clone was counted between two and nine times. This chain joins TRBV6-5 and TRBJ1-2, with 8 bases identical to TRBD1. V shed 5 bases and J 8 bases; nucleotides not matched to a gene: 10. This CDR3 spans 14 amino acids. CDR1 MNHEY and CDR2 SVGAGI come from the germline V gene. CDR3 nucleotide sequence: TGTGCCAGCAGTGACCGACAGGGGACCCAGGGCTACACCTTC. It specifies CASSDRQGTQGYTF.

The genes are TRBV2 and TRBJ2-7; 7 nucleotides line up with TRBD2. Germline CDR1 SNHLY, CDR2 FYNNEI. CDR3 size: 13 residues. The trim removed 8 bases at V and 5 bases at J, leaving 9 bases unmatched. The CDR3 nucleotides read TGTGCCAGCGCCTTCACGGGGGGACACGAGCAGTACTTC. Its translation: CASAFTGGHEQYF.

V usage is TRBV27 and J usage is TRBJ1-2, with 9 bases identical to TRBD1. The germline gives CDR1 MNHEY, CDR2 SMNVEV (reference sequence). V lost 7 bases to trimming and J lost 7 bases; unmatched junction nucleotides: 13. This CDR3 is 15 amino acids long. The CDR3 is CASTSQGTGFGGYTF. CDR3 sequence (DNA): TGTGCCAGCACCAGTCAAGGGACAGGGTTTGGTGGCTACACCTTC.

The CDR3 loop reads CASSSQGVDEKLFF. CDR3 nucleotides: TGTGCCAGCAGCTCACAGGGGGTTGATGAAAAACTGTTTTTT. This rearrangement joins TRBV11-1 to TRBJ1-4, with 8 nucleotides matching TRBD1. The V and J ends lost 4 bases and 6 bases, in that order; junction bases with no gene match: 4. Per germline, CDR1 SGHAT and CDR2 FQDESV (reference sequence). The CDR3 covers 14 residues.

The CDR3 DNA is TGTGCCAGCACCTGGGGGCAGGGGGCAAGGAATGAGCAGTTCTTC. It is translated as CASTWGQGARNEQFF. The chain combines TRBV28 with TRBJ2-1; 8 bases match TRBD1. CDR1 and CDR2 (germline): MDHEN, SYDVKM. The CDR3 is 15 amino acids. Trimming at V came to 7 bases and at J to 7 bases, leaving 12 bases not matched to a gene.

This clone was seen a single time. This chain links TRBV4-2 with TRBJ1-2, with D maybe TRBD1 (5 bases). The CDR3 sequence is 17 residues long. CDR1 and CDR2 from the germline V gene are LGHNA and YNFKEQ. Trimming stripped 1 base from V and 4 bases from J, with 19 bases between. The CDR3 spells CASSQVGPGLSTYGYTF. As DNA, the CDR3 is TGTGCCAGCAGCCAAGTCGGACCGGGACTATCGACCTATGGCTACACCTTC.

This clone was detected a few times. This rearrangement joins TRBV4-3 to TRBJ1-1; D is ambiguous. The V and J ends lost 2 bases and 4 bases respectively, with 17 bases between them. This CDR3 is built from 16 residues. Looked up from germline, CDR1 is LGHNA and CDR2 is YSLEER. CDR3 sequence reads: CASSQKRTTGSTEAFF. As DNA, the CDR3 is TGCGCCAGCAGCCAAAAGCGAACAACGGGAAGCACTGAAGCTTTCTTT.

V and J are TRBV6-5 and TRBJ2-5; 8 bases agree with TRBD1. The CDR3 loop spans 15 amino acids. The germline V gene encodes CDR1 MNHEY and CDR2 SVGAGI. Trimming took 3 bases from V and 5 from J; bases not matched to a gene: 8. The CDR3 loop is CASSYFGQGGETQYF. DNA for the CDR3: TGTGCCAGCAGTTATTTCGGACAGGGCGGGGAGACCCAGTACTTC.

The chain employs TRBV19 and TRBJ1-2; TRBD1 is a possible D gene (6 bases). Trimming shortened V by 5 bases and J by 6 bases, and 22 bases separated the two germline ends. Germline V lookup: CDR1 LNHDA, CDR2 SQIVND (reference sequence). The length of the CDR3 is 16 residues. As DNA, the CDR3 is TGTGCCAGTAGTGGTCAGGGGATGCGATCGATTGATGGCTACACCTTC. This encodes CASSGQGMRSIDGYTF.

The CDR3 region is CASSLDPDTPEYF. The CDR3 region has the DNA TGTGCCAGCAGCTTAGATCCAGACACACCCGAGTATTTT. The chain joins TRBV11-3 to TRBJ2-3; no firm D call. V was shortened by 0 bases and J by 13 bases, with 14 bases between the two germline ends. The CDR3 contains 13 residues. CDR1 is SGHNT and CDR2 is YENEEA in the germline V gene.

The chain carries TRBV5-1 and TRBJ1-2, with a weak D call TRBD1 (5 bases). The CDR3 consists of 13 residues. Germline V gene data show CDR1 as SGHRS and CDR2 as YFSETQ. The V end lost 4 bases, the J end lost 10 bases, and 17 bases lay between the germline ends. CDR3 sequence reads: CASSLGQGDVYTF. The CDR3 bases are TGCGCCAGCAGCCTCGGTCAGGGTGATGTCTACACCTTC.

The chain joins TRBV4-3 to TRBJ2-1, with D maybe TRBD1 (6 bases). V lost 0 bases to trimming and J lost 15 bases, with 15 bases between them. CDR3 length: 13 amino acids. CDR1 and CDR2 from the germline V gene are LGHNA and YSLEER. CDR3 sequence reads: CASSQDFVGRGFF. CDR3 nucleotides: TGCGCCAGCAGCCAAGATTTCGTAGGCAGGGGGTTCTTC.

Of note for this clone: At the DNA level, this CDR3 is encoded by other sequences in the same sample as well. J is TRBJ2-7 and V is TRBV7-2; D not certain. Deletions cut 1 base from V and 2 bases from J, with 9 bases between. The length of the CDR3 is 14 residues. CDR1 SGHTA and CDR2 FQGNSA come from the germline V gene. The CDR3 bases are TGTGCCAGCAGCTTAGGAGGCAGAACCTACGAGCAGTACTTC. As protein: CASSLGGRTYEQYF.

This chain connects TRBV2 to TRBJ1-1; D ambiguous. Germline V CDR1 and CDR2: SNHLY, FYNNEI. The length of the CDR3 is 13 residues. The V and J ends lost 4 bases and 0 bases respectively, with 6 bases between them. The CDR3 is CASSAQMNTEAFF. DNA for the CDR3: TGTGCCAGCAGTGCGCAGATGAACACTGAAGCTTTCTTT.

This chain uses TRBV29-1 with TRBJ2-5, with 7 positions matching TRBD1. The tail of the sequence fits TRBJ2-7 better, so the J call may be wrong. Germline V lookup: CDR1 SQVTM, CDR2 ANQGSEA. The CDR3 sequence is 13 residues long. This CDR3 reads CSVSGGNPYEQYF. The CDR3 coding sequence is TGCAGCGTTTCAGGGGGAAACCCCTACGAGCAGTACTTC.

V gene TRBV9 combines with J gene TRBJ2-3; TRBD2 matches 8 bases. This CDR3 is 15 amino acids long. Trimming removed 2 bases from V and 3 bases from J; junction bases left unmatched: 5. Germline V gene sequence: CDR1 SGDLS, CDR2 YYNGEE. The CDR3 reads CASSVYGRVTDTQYF. CDR3 nucleotide sequence: TGTGCCAGCAGCGTTTACGGGAGGGTGACAGATACGCAGTATTTT.

The chain couples TRBV15 to TRBJ1-1; D is unresolved. The V and J ends lost 4 bases and 4 bases respectively, with 7 bases between them. The CDR3 totals 12 residues. The germline V gene has CDR1 LNHNV and CDR2 YYDKDF (reference sequence). The CDR3 here is CATSIGGTEAFF. The CDR3 DNA reads as TGTGCCACCAGCATCGGAGGCACTGAAGCTTTCTTT.